What follows is one T cell receptor (beta chain) and its context. The CDR3 covers 15 residues. The germline gives CDR1 SEHNR, CDR2 FQNEAQ (reference sequence). V shed 0 bases and J shed 4 bases, with 12 bases lying between them. These data come from a study of regulatory T cells in long-lasting Graves disease. Noted time point: persistent/refractory GD, antithyroid drugs over 5 years with positive TRAb. The TCR library was made from RNA that had been extracted from PBMCs in TRIzol. iRepertoire HTBI primers and Arm-PCR of CDR3 regions built TCR beta libraries. TCRdb used MiXCR to reprocess the multiplex PCR reads, holding one entry per CDR3 protein. Among roughly 450,000 distinct CDR3 sequences listed, less than 25% were seen once.

The chain employs TRBV7-9 and TRBJ1-1; D possibly corresponds to TRBD1 (5 bases). Sample: peripheral blood mononuclear cells (PBMCs), taken when the disease was refractory, from a patient treated with antithyroid drugs. The sequence was obtained from a female donor with Graves disease. CDR3 residues: CASSLAQGTGTEAFF. CDR3 DNA sequence: TGTGCCAGCAGCTTAGCGCAGGGAACGGGCACTGAAGCTTTCTTT. The entire variable domain, with the rest obtained from reference TRBV7-9 and TRBJ1-1, is as follows: DTGVSQNPRHKITKRGQNVTFRCDPISEHNRLYWYRQTLGQGPEFLTYFQNEAQLEKSRLLSDRFSAERPKGSFSTLEIQRTEQGDSAMYLCASSLAQGTGTEAFFGQGTRLTVV.